This is a list of T cell receptor beta chains from one sample in a study of beta chain features in type 1 diabetes. Clones were sequenced by immunoSEQ multiplex PCR, and TCRdb holds only the in-frame ones, with some missing. The sample has roughly 160,000 clones, about 8% seen once; the top ten hold about 0.9%. The material sequenced was central memory CD4+ T cells from blood. These TCRs come from a woman in her thirties or forties with type 1 diabetes. The CDR3 runs from the conserved cysteine through the conserved F or W. A D gene is named only where the DNA matches it firmly. Clone size is stated in some rows and not others, as once, few, many or a class when expanded.

d_gene: NA; j_gene: TRBJ1-1; v_gene: TRBV29-1; abundance: many; CDR3nt: TGCAGCGTCGAAGGGGTCAGGGACACTGAAGCTTTCTTT; CDR3aa: CSVEGVRDTEAFF
d_gene: NA; j_gene: TRBJ2-2; v_gene: TRBV4-1; abundance: many; CDR3nt: TGCGCCAGCAGCCACGGCAAGGGGCCCCCCGGGGAGCTGTTTTTT; CDR3aa: CASSHGKGPPGELFF
d_gene: TRBD1; j_gene: TRBJ1-2; v_gene: TRBV28; abundance: NA; CDR3nt: TGTGCCAGCAGTTTCGAACAGGGGGCCAAAATAGACTACACCTTC; CDR3aa: CASSFEQGAKIDYTF
d_gene: TRBD2; j_gene: TRBJ2-5; v_gene: TRBV7-2; abundance: NA; CDR3nt: TGTGCCAGCAGCTTAGCTTCACCCGGGACTAGCGGGGGGGCAAATTCCGGAGGGACCCAGTACTTC; CDR3aa: CASSLASPGTSGGANSGGTQYF
d_gene: NA; j_gene: TRBJ1-1; v_gene: TRBV30; abundance: many; CDR3nt: TGTGCCTGGAGTGTACAGGTGAACACTGAAGCTTTCTTT; CDR3aa: CAWSVQVNTEAFF
d_gene: TRBD1; j_gene: TRBJ2-7; v_gene: TRBV7-6; abundance: few; CDR3nt: TGTGCCAGCAGCACCGGACAGGGACGTGAGCAGTACTTC; CDR3aa: CASSTGQGREQYF
d_gene: NA; j_gene: TRBJ2-7; v_gene: TRBV9; abundance: NA; CDR3nt: TGTGCCAGCAGCGCAGGGTACGAGCAGTACTTC; CDR3aa: CASSAGYEQYF
d_gene: TRBD2; j_gene: TRBJ2-1; v_gene: TRBV7-9; abundance: few; CDR3nt: TGTGCCAGCAGGGTAGGACCGGGAGGGCCGCGGAATGAGCAGTTCTTC; CDR3aa: CASRVGPGGPRNEQFF
d_gene: NA; j_gene: TRBJ2-1; v_gene: TRBV9; abundance: NA; CDR3nt: TGTGCCAGCAGCCCTGGGGGCGGGAGCTCCTACAATGAGCAGTTCTTC; CDR3aa: CASSPGGGSSYNEQFF
d_gene: NA; j_gene: TRBJ1-1; v_gene: TRBV2; abundance: NA; CDR3nt: TGTGCCAGCAGTGACAGAAGTCCAAATTCGAACACTGAAGCTTTCTTT; CDR3aa: CASSDRSPNSNTEAFF
d_gene: TRBD1; j_gene: TRBJ2-3; v_gene: TRBV19; abundance: few; CDR3nt: TGTGCCAGTAGCAACGACAGGGGGCAAGATACGCAGTATTTT; CDR3aa: CASSNDRGQDTQYF
d_gene: NA; j_gene: TRBJ2-1; v_gene: TRBV9; abundance: few; CDR3nt: TGTGCCAGCAGCGTAGGGGGAGCGCCCTCCTACAATGAGCAGTTCTTC; CDR3aa: CASSVGGAPSYNEQFF
d_gene: NA; j_gene: TRBJ1-5; v_gene: TRBV7-9; abundance: few; CDR3nt: TGTGCCAGCAGCTCTTTCCAGGGCCCCCAGCATTTT; CDR3aa: CASSSFQGPQHF
d_gene: NA; j_gene: TRBJ2-7; v_gene: TRBV29-1; abundance: NA; CDR3nt: TGCAGCGTGGAAATAACAGGGTTAGGCTACGAGCAGTACTTC; CDR3aa: CSVEITGLGYEQYF
d_gene: NA; j_gene: TRBJ2-1; v_gene: TRBV7-3; abundance: NA; CDR3nt: TGTGCCAGCAGCTTAACTGGTATTGGGACATCGTCCTACAATGAGCAGTTCTTC; CDR3aa: CASSLTGIGTSSYNEQFF
d_gene: TRBD1; j_gene: TRBJ2-7; v_gene: TRBV18; abundance: many; CDR3nt: TGTGCCAGCTCACCAGGGACAGGGGGCCCCTACGAGCAGTACTTC; CDR3aa: CASSPGTGGPYEQYF
d_gene: TRBD1; j_gene: TRBJ1-5; v_gene: TRBV5-6; abundance: few; CDR3nt: TGTGCCAGCAGCCAGGGGACAGGGGCGTACAATCAGCCCCAGCATTTT; CDR3aa: CASSQGTGAYNQPQHF
d_gene: TRBD1; j_gene: TRBJ1-1; v_gene: TRBV7-9; abundance: few; CDR3nt: TGTGCCAGCAGCTTGACAGGGGACACTGAAGCTTTCTTT; CDR3aa: CASSLTGDTEAFF
d_gene: NA; j_gene: TRBJ1-4; v_gene: TRBV15; abundance: NA; CDR3nt: TGTGCCACCAGCAGAGCTACGGCAACTAATGAAAAACTGTTTTTT; CDR3aa: CATSRATATNEKLFF
d_gene: NA; j_gene: TRBJ1-1; v_gene: TRBV30; abundance: NA; CDR3nt: TGTGCCTGGGGGACATTTCACACTGAAGCTTTCTTT; CDR3aa: CAWGTFHTEAFF
d_gene: TRBD1; j_gene: TRBJ1-3; v_gene: TRBV11-2; abundance: few; CDR3nt: TGTGCCAGCAGCCCTCTTCAGGGGGCTTTCAACACCATATATTTT; CDR3aa: CASSPLQGAFNTIYF
d_gene: NA; j_gene: TRBJ1-5; v_gene: TRBV4-2; abundance: NA; CDR3nt: TGTGCCAGCAGCCAAAGGGGGGGCGTGGGGATTCAGCCCCAGCATTTT; CDR3aa: CASSQRGGVGIQPQHF
d_gene: NA; j_gene: TRBJ1-4; v_gene: TRBV4-3; abundance: NA; CDR3nt: TGCGCCAGCAGCCAAGAGGGCAGGGCCCCTAATGAAAAACTGTTTTTT; CDR3aa: CASSQEGRAPNEKLFF